The text below deals with one TCR beta chain. This receptor's antigen is unknown. Qualities for individual bases were not recorded, and no much larger clone is one base off. Using the deep immunoSEQ assay, TCR CDR3 regions were amplified from genomic DNA by multiplex PCR. Genomic DNA extracted from each cell subset was distributed evenly over all wells of several immunoSEQ 96-well plates, and each plate served as one replicate. For sorted subsets, approximately 190 ng of genomic DNA, equivalent to tens of thousands of T cell genomes, went into each replicate PCR. The purified libraries were quantified using a Qubit 3.0 fluorometer, sized with a Bioanalyzer 2100, and then quantified again using the KAPA Library Quantification kit. A separate single-read 150-cycle Illumina NextSeq 550 flow cell was used to sequence each immunoSEQ 96-well plate. In the paper's pipeline: Because the immunoSEQ output included only junctional sequences and no quality scores, the filtering could not be the same as the filtering used for full-length reads. Sequences were annotated with PyIR, a Python wrapper for IgBLAST v1.9, and V/J genes and CDR3 were assigned using IMGT germline references. Reads with weak V/J assignments (E-value above 1e-6), missing CDR3, stop codons, out-of-frame junctions, or ambiguous translated residues were removed. V3J clonotypes were defined by identical inferred V gene, J gene, and CDR3 amino acid sequence. Percentage overlap between repertoires was calculated by dividing the number of shared unique clonotypes by the size of the smaller repertoire. RTK rarefaction, the Chao1 estimator, and Recon v2.1 estimates of unobserved clonotypes were used to assess repertoire richness. Generation probabilities for all TCRbeta clonotypes obtained by the gDNA method from a few donors were computed using OLGA. TCRdb limited this immuneACCESS table to in-frame rearrangements with V and J called. A share of clones is missing; checked studies link under half to unresolved V genes, and the rest is unexplained. V and J calls and clone size are as listed in that table; D and trimming were resolved from the DNA. In this sample the table shows around 600,000 clones, about 95% of which occur a single time. The ten most abundant clones make up over 0.1% of the sample.

V is pruned by 7 bases and J by 6 bases, leaving 9 bases of the junction without a gene match. Via the germline V gene, CDR1 is SGHDT and CDR2 YYEEEE. From its cysteine to its phenylalanine, the CDR3 spans 13 amino acids. Only CDR3 DNA remains: 39 bases, in frame from the first base. This sample is drawn from a study of shared clonotypes between healthy human individuals (dated by TCRdb to the early 2020s). With respect to the entire study: The cohort included three men and two women between 18 and 49 years of age. To estimate repertoire size and how much clonotypes are shared between individuals, the study performed deep sequencing of blood TCR repertoires from a few healthy adults. To increase sequencing depth and limit assay-specific biases, different laboratories used diverse techniques to prepare libraries and sequence TCR repertoires. Per donor, three plates each were used for CD4 naive and CD4 memory, two for CD8 naive, and one for CD8 memory. Leukapheresis yielded between about 0.94 and 9.5 billion PBMCs per donor. Results and caveats for the whole study, not just this receptor: Rarefaction of sorted-subset datasets indicated incomplete sequencing despite the large sequencing depth. The genetic and exposure-history diversity represented was limited by the small number of donors. Sharing across a few donors was observed for 5% to 6.5% of naive CD4, less than 4% of naive CD8, about 2.5% of memory CD4, and roughly 0.43% of memory CD8 clonotypes. Sampling was restricted to blood, and TCR repertoires in tissue are likely to differ from TCR repertoires in blood. Clonotypes shared by all four sorted-subset donors showed higher generation probabilities than non-shared clonotypes. Larger estimated clonotype richness was generally found for naive subsets than for memory subsets. Pairwise subsampling indicated that sequencing depth was expected to affect the degree of clonotype sharing among donors.

CD8 naive samples were obtained by positive selection for CCR7 among CD45RO-negative cells, yielding a CD45RA+CCR7+ population from which TemRA cells were excluded. The donors were healthy, HIV-negative adults who had no recently reported acute infections or vaccinations. Only Caucasian adults living in Nashville, Tennessee, USA were represented among the donors. Blood was collected by leukapheresis, and PBMCs were isolated by Ficoll-Histopaque density gradient centrifugation and then cryopreserved in liquid nitrogen vapor phase. Analytical flow cytometry was used to check the purity and quantity of each magnetically sorted T cell population. Genomic DNA was isolated from each sorted fraction and quantified by UV absorbance on a Nanodrop 2000c.

The sequencing sample was made of naive CD8+ T cells sorted from blood. The cell subset or site label here, explained by the study, means: CD45RA+CCR7+. This receptor was identified in a woman aged 25 to 39 in good health. The sequence links TRBV5-6 to TRBJ2-7, with TRBD1 matching 8 junction bases. The CDR3 region: CASEAGTGGEQYF. The base sequence is TGTGCCAGCGAGGCGGGAACAGGGGGCGAGCAGTACTTC.